This T cell receptor beta chain was sequenced in a study of cytomegalovirus exposure and HLA in healthy donors. Study-wide context: Early released data had roughly 81 million unique TCRs, all coming from HLA-typed donors. Study-wide results and caveats: A few CMV-associated chains were confirmed in vitro to be specific for CMV antigens. An ancestry cluster, one associated with Asian ancestry, reportedly showed fewer N-insertions than the roughly 610-donor mean in a later analysis.

Trimming removed 3 bases from V and 3 bases from J; junction bases left unmatched: 10. Germline CDR1 MNHEY, CDR2 SMNVEV (reference sequence). The CDR3 loop spans 18 amino acids. A multiplex PCR was run with 60 Vbeta primers and 13 Jbeta primers. Here immunoSEQ multiplex PCR was the method, and the copy in TCRdb shows in-frame clones only, minus some. The profile shows about 140,000 clones, 66% of them singletons. Details on this clone: Its antigen is undetermined.

The V and J genes are TRBV27 and TRBJ2-1; 11 nucleotides line up with TRBD2. The sample consisted of PBMCs. This TCR came from a woman aged 55-70 years in good health and CMV-seronegative. The CDR3 coding sequence is TGTGCCAGCAGTTTCGAACTAGCGGGGGCCACAGTCTACAATGAGCAGTTCTTC. This translates into CASSFELAGATVYNEQFF.